Following are 21 T cell receptor beta chains from one sample sequenced in a study of CD8 T cells in ankylosing spondylitis. TCRdb re-analysed the 5' RACE reads in MiXCR, keeping a single row per CDR3 protein. Of some 250,000 distinct CDR3 sequences listed, roughly 10% are singletons. The specimen sequenced was blood, either unsorted or a sorted T cell fraction (not recorded which). These receptor sequences come from a male donor with ankylosing spondylitis or in good health (not recorded which).

This clonotype was counted a few times. The rearrangement links TRBV4-2 to TRBJ1-5; 10 bases fit TRBD1. V was clipped by 4 bases and J by 0 bases; unmatched bases: 9. CDR3 size: 18 residues. CDR1 LGHNA and CDR2 YNFKEQ come from the germline V gene. The CDR3 reads CASSPPAWDRGSNQPQHF. Here the CDR3 DNA reads TGTGCCAGCAGCCCCCCGGCCTGGGACAGGGGTAGCAATCAGCCCCAGCATTTT.

The chain employs TRBV2 and TRBJ2-7, with 7 nucleotides matching TRBD1. The V and J ends lost 5 bases and 0 bases, in that order; junction bases with no gene match: 7. Germline V gene data show CDR1 as SNHLY and CDR2 as FYNNEI. The CDR3 extends over 15 amino acids. The CDR3 loop is CASSPDRRSSYEQYF. CDR3 coding DNA: TGTGCCAGCAGTCCGGACAGGCGAAGCTCCTACGAGCAGTACTTC.

At least ten counts were recorded for this clonotype. V is TRBV5-1 and J is TRBJ2-2; 7 nucleotides align to TRBD1. The V and J ends lost 4 bases and 3 bases, in that order; junction bases with no gene match: 6. Per the germline V gene, CDR1 is SGHRS and CDR2 is YFSETQ. The CDR3 extends over 15 amino acids. CDR3 loop: CASSERGLDTGELFF. The CDR3 bases are TGCGCCAGCAGCGAAAGGGGGCTCGACACCGGGGAGCTGTTTTTT.

This clonotype showed up just a few times. The rearrangement uses TRBV29-1 and TRBJ1-1; TRBD1 is a possible D gene (6 bases). The CDR3 loop spans 14 amino acids. The V gene's germline CDR1 is SQVTM and CDR2 ANQGSEA. Trimming cost V 4 bases and J 0 bases, with 12 bases left between them. CDR3 coding DNA: TGCAGCGTTGTAGGGGGGGTCATGAACACTGAAGCTTTCTTT. The encoded protein is CSVVGGVMNTEAFF.

This clonotype occurred many times. The rearrangement uses TRBV10-1 and TRBJ1-3; 7 nucleotides match TRBD1. Trimming at V came to 6 bases and at J to 3 bases, leaving 5 bases not matched to a gene. The CDR3 is made up of 14 amino acids. Germline CDR1 is WNHNN and CDR2 is SYGVQD (reference sequence). The CDR3 region is CASSRQGSGNTIYF. The CDR3 DNA is TGCGCCAGCAGCCGACAGGGAAGTGGAAACACCATATATTTT.

V gene TRBV5-1 combines with J gene TRBJ2-5, with 14 nucleotides matching TRBD2. The V gene's germline CDR1 is SGHRS and CDR2 YFSETQ. V dropped 3 bases and J dropped 9; count of bases not matched to a gene: 10. The CDR3 has 16 residues. CDR3 coding DNA: TGCGCCAGCAGCTCGGGACTAGCGGGGGCCCGAGGGGCCCAGTACTTC. As protein: CASSSGLAGARGAQYF. Looking up the rest from reference TRBV5-1 and TRBJ2-5 gives the full variable domain: KAGVTQTPRYLIKTRGQQVTLSCSPISGHRSVSWYQQTPGQGLQFLFEYFSETQRNKGNFPGRFSGRQFSNSRSEMNVSTLELGDSALYLCASSSGLAGARGAQYFGPGTRLLVL.

This clonotype was picked up many times. The chain links TRBV4-1 to TRBJ2-1; possible D gene TRBD2, 6 bases. This CDR3 contains 16 residues. Trimming removed 3 bases at V and 2 bases at J, with 14 bases between. Per germline, CDR1 MGHRA and CDR2 YSYEKL. CDR3 sequence: CASSQLGLVPYNEQFF. CDR3 nucleotide sequence: TGCGCCAGCAGCCAGCTGGGACTGGTCCCCTACAATGAGCAGTTCTTC.

This clonotype was detected only a few times. The chain is built from TRBV6-5 and TRBJ2-3, with 10 positions matching TRBD2. Germline lookup yields CDR1 MNHEY and CDR2 SVGAGI. V lost 3 bases to trimming and J lost 2 bases; unmatched junction nucleotides: 5. The CDR3 sequence is 16 residues long. Here the CDR3 DNA reads TGTGCCAGCAGTTATGCTACTAGCGGGGCCACAGATACGCAGTATTTT. As protein: CASSYATSGATDTQYF.

In its sample, this clonotype was seen many times. The chain recombines TRBV9 with TRBJ2-2; 9 bases agree with TRBD1. V was pared by 3 bases and J by 7 bases, with 7 bases of the junction left unmatched. The length of the CDR3 is 15 residues. CDR1 and CDR2 from the germline V gene are SGDLS and YYNGEE. As DNA, the CDR3 is TGTGCCAGCAGCGCGATACAGGGGGCCCACGGGGAGCTGTTTTTT. As protein: CASSAIQGAHGELFF.

There are many counts of this clonotype. The gene calls are TRBV29-1 and TRBJ2-1; D remains ambiguous. Germline V gives CDR1 SQVTM, CDR2 ANQGSEA. Trimming cost V 4 bases and J 3 bases, with 7 bases left between them. The CDR3 is 12 residues long. CDR3 region: CSVGLDYNEQFF. CDR3 in DNA: TGCAGCGTTGGCCTAGACTACAATGAGCAGTTCTTC.

This clonotype was found many times. The genes are TRBV5-1 and TRBJ1-1; the match to TRBD1 covers 7 bases. The CDR3 loop spans 16 amino acids. Germline V gene sequence: CDR1 SGHRS, CDR2 YFSETQ. After removal of 4 bases from V and 3 bases from J, the junction contained 12 bases not matched to a gene. The CDR3 here is CASSPGQRLFYTEAFF. CDR3 DNA sequence: TGCGCCAGCAGCCCGGGACAGCGGTTGTTCTACACTGAAGCTTTCTTT.

This clonotype came up many times. The chain links TRBV12-3 or TRBV12-4 to TRBJ2-1, with D unclear. Trimming removed 5 bases from V and 7 bases from J, with 12 bases in between. The CDR3 contains 13 residues. CDR3 amino acids: CASSAPLWNEQFF. In DNA form, the CDR3 reads TGTGCCAGCAGTGCGCCCCTATGGAATGAGCAGTTCTTC.

This clonotype came up many times. The rearrangement uses TRBV5-1 and TRBJ1-5, with TRBD1 matching 7 bases. The junction had 0 bases not matched to a gene; V was cut back by 0 bases and J by 0 bases. The germline CDR1 and CDR2 sequences are SGHRS and YFSETQ. CDR3 size: 15 residues. The CDR3 reads CASSLGDSSNQPQHF. CDR3 coding DNA: TGCGCCAGCAGCTTGGGGGACAGTAGCAATCAGCCCCAGCATTTT.

This clonotype was recorded many times. The genes are TRBV5-5 and TRBJ2-2; 14 nucleotides align to TRBD2. The CDR3 totals 18 residues. Germline trimming cut 2 bases from V and 0 bases from J; bases unmatched to any gene: 3. CDR1 and CDR2 (germline): SGHKS, YYEKEE (reference sequence). CDR3 sequence: CASSLGLAGGSNTGELFF. The CDR3 DNA sequence: TGTGCCAGCAGCTTAGGACTAGCGGGGGGATCGAACACCGGGGAGCTGTTTTTT.

Many counts were recorded for this clonotype. The rearrangement uses TRBV10-2 and TRBJ1-2, with 9 positions matching TRBD1. V was pared by 6 bases and J by 13 bases, with 12 bases of the junction left unmatched. The CDR3 length is 13 residues. The germline V gene has CDR1 WSHSY and CDR2 SAAADI. Here the CDR3 DNA reads TGCGCCAGCAGCGGAACCGGGACAGGGCGGTTCACCTTC. This codes for CASSGTGTGRFTF.

At least ten counts were recorded for this clonotype. V and J are TRBV20-1 and TRBJ2-5, with 9 bases aligning to TRBD2. Losses at the gene ends were 3 bases for V and 2 bases for J; bases not matched to a gene: 4. The CDR3 is made up of 14 amino acids. The germline CDR1 and CDR2 sequences are DFQATT and SNEGSKA (reference sequence). The CDR3 sequence: CSASLAGSQETQYF. The CDR3 nucleotides are TGCAGTGCTAGCCTAGCGGGATCACAAGAGACCCAGTACTTC.

The table lists this clonotype with many counts. J is TRBJ2-3 and V is TRBV24-1; D is perhaps TRBD1 (7 bases). CDR3 length: 14 residues. Trimming removed 9 bases at V and 3 bases at J, with 15 bases between. The germline CDR1 and CDR2 sequences are KGHDR and SFDVKD. DNA of the CDR3: TGTGCCACCGAGTCAGCAGGGGGGACAGATACGCAGTATTTT. Its protein product is CATESAGGTDTQYF.

About this clonotype itself: Since a much larger clone is just one base distant, this may be a read error. The chain combines TRBV5-4 with TRBJ2-1; perhaps TRBD2 as D (6 bases). Germline CDR1 and CDR2: SGHNT and YYREEE (reference sequence). The CDR3 consists of 16 residues. CDR3 sequence reads: CASSTNSGTSCNEQFF. The CDR3 nucleotides are TGTGCCAGCAGCACAAATAGCGGAACGTCCTGCAATGAGCAGTTCTTC.

This clonotype showed up just a few times. The rearrangement links TRBV3-1 to TRBJ2-2; D remains ambiguous. V lost 1 base, J lost 4 bases, and 7 bases lay in between. This CDR3 has 14 amino acids. The germline V gene encodes CDR1 LGHDT and CDR2 YNNKEL (reference sequence). The CDR3 loop is CASSQGPVTGELFF. The DNA of the CDR3 is TGTGCCAGCAGCCAAGGACCCGTCACCGGGGAGCTGTTTTTT.

This clonotype was detected many times. The CDR3 reads CASSFTSGTNYGYTF. The DNA of the CDR3 is TGCGCCAGCAGCTTTACCTCGGGTACAAACTATGGCTACACCTTC. The chain employs TRBV5-1 and TRBJ1-2; D gene unclear. CDR3 length equals 15 residues. Trimming cost V 2 bases and J 2 bases, with 13 bases left between them. The germline CDR1 and CDR2 sequences are SGHRS and YFSETQ.

Many counts were recorded for this clonotype. J is TRBJ1-2 and V is TRBV5-1; no definite D call. Germline V CDR1 and CDR2: SGHRS, YFSETQ. V lost 3 bases and J lost 2, with 14 bases in between. This CDR3 region has 15 residues. The CDR3: CASSSGLPSNYGYTF. The CDR3 DNA is TGCGCCAGCAGCTCCGGACTCCCCTCCAACTATGGCTACACCTTC.